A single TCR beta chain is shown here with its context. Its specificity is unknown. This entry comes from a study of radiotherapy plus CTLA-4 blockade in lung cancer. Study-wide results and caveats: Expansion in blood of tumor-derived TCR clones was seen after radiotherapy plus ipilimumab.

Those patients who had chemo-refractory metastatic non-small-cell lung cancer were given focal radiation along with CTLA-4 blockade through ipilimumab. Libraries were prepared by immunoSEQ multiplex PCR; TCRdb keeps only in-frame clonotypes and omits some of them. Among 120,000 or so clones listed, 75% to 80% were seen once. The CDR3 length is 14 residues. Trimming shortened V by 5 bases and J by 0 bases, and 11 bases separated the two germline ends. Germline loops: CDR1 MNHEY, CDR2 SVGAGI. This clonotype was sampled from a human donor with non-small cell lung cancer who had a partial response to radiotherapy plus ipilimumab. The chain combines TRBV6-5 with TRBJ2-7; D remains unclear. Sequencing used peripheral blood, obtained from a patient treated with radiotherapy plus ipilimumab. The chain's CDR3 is CASSGWASSYEQYV. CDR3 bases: TGTGCCAGCAGTGGTTGGGCCTCCTCCTACGAGCAGTACGTC.